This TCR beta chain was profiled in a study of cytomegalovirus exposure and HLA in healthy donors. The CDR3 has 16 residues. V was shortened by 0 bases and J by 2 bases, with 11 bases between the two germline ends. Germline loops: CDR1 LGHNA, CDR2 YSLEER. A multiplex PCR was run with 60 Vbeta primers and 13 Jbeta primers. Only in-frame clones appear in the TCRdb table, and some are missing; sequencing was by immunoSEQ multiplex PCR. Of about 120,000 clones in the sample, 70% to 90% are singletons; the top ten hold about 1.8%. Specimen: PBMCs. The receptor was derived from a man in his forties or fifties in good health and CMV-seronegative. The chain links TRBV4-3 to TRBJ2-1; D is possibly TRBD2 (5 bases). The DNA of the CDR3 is TGCGCCAGCAGCCAAGATTGGCGGGTTACCTACAATGAGCAGTTCTTC. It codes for CASSQDWRVTYNEQFF.